Listed below are T cell receptor beta chains from one sample, sequenced in a study of blood T cell repertoires in COVID-19. The method was immunoSEQ multiplex PCR; TCRdb's version includes in-frame clones alone and lacks a portion of them. The table includes 110,000 to 150,000 clones, around 80% detected once. Sequencing was performed on peripheral blood. These receptors came from a man in his 60s with active or convalescent COVID-19. The CDR3 runs from the conserved cysteine through the conserved F or W. D genes are given only for firm matches. Clone sizes are given selectively: once, few, many, or a class where the clone is expanded.

NA	TRBV11-3	15	TRBJ1-4	NA	CASSKTGNDNEKLFF	TGTGCCAGCAGCAAGACCGGGAACGATAATGAAAAACTGTTTTTT
NA	TRBV7-8	14	TRBJ1-4	TRBD1	CASSLGQGLEKLFF	TGTGCCAGCAGCTTGGGACAGGGGTTGGAAAAACTGTTTTTT
NA	TRBV6-5	16	TRBJ1-1	NA	CASSYSISARVDEAFF	TGTGCCAGCAGTTACTCGATTTCGGCCAGGGTTGATGAAGCTTTCTTT
NA	TRBV14	15	TRBJ1-2	NA	CASSQDLGGGAGYTF	TGTGCCAGCAGCCAAGATCTGGGGGGAGGGGCTGGCTACACCTTC
NA	TRBV6-5	14	TRBJ1-5	NA	CASSSSMDNQPQHF	TGTGCCAGCAGTAGTAGCATGGACAATCAGCCCCAGCATTTT
NA	TRBV18	15	TRBJ1-5	NA	CASSPRGGNNQPQHF	TGTGCCAGCTCACCCCGAGGGGGAAACAATCAGCCCCAGCATTTT
NA	TRBV15	16	TRBJ2-2	NA	CATSRDILRWTGELFF	TGTGCCACCAGCAGAGATATCCTAAGATGGACCGGGGAGCTGTTTTTT
NA	TRBV29-1	13	TRBJ2-3	NA	CSVAQGHTDTQYF	TGCAGCGTTGCACAGGGTCACACAGATACGCAGTATTTT
NA	TRBV4-3	15	TRBJ2-7	NA	CASSRDRDISYEQYF	TGCGCCAGCAGCCGGGACCGGGACATTTCCTACGAGCAGTACTTC
NA	TRBV5-1	16	TRBJ2-2	NA	CASSLDSYLNTGELFF	TGCGCCAGCAGCTTGGACTCTTACCTTAACACCGGGGAGCTGTTTTTT
few	TRBV9	16	TRBJ2-4	TRBD2	CASSPRPAGGRDIQYF	TGTGCCAGCAGCCCCCGTCCCGCTGGCGGGAGAGACATTCAGTACTTC
NA	TRBV5-1	14	TRBJ1-4	TRBD1	CASSGDRDREKLFF	TGCGCCAGCAGCGGGGACAGGGACCGTGAAAAACTGTTTTTT
NA	TRBV19	15	TRBJ2-3	TRBD2	CASPPGRALRHTQYF	TGTGCCAGCCCTCCCGGGAGGGCCCTCCGTCATACGCAGTATTTT
NA	TRBV2	13	TRBJ1-2	NA	CASPKGSGNGYTF	TGTGCCAGCCCCAAAGGGTCCGGGAATGGCTACACCTTC
NA	TRBV2	17	TRBJ2-5	TRBD2	CASSRRTGTSGQETQYF	TGTGCCAGCAGTCGTAGAACCGGGACTAGCGGACAAGAGACCCAGTACTTC
NA	TRBV3-1/TRBV3-2	15	TRBJ2-5	TRBD1	CASSQVQGAGETQYF	TGTGCCAGCAGCCAAGTCCAGGGGGCAGGGGAGACCCAGTACTTC
NA	TRBV11-3	16	TRBJ2-2	TRBD1	CASSTGQGARTGELFF	TGTGCCAGCAGCACCGGACAGGGGGCGCGCACCGGGGAGCTGTTTTTT
NA	TRBV10-2	17	TRBJ1-6	TRBD1	CASSEPSSTGYNSPLHF	TGCGCCAGCAGTGAGCCCTCGTCGACAGGGTATAATTCACCCCTCCACTTT
NA	TRBV5-8	15	TRBJ2-5	NA	CASSQIIGGWETQYF	TGTGCCAGCAGCCAGATCATCGGGGGATGGGAGACCCAGTACTTC
NA	TRBV9	12	TRBJ2-2	NA	CASRQGPGELFF	TGTGCCAGCAGGCAGGGGCCCGGGGAGCTGTTTTTT
NA	TRBV6-2/TRBV6-3	16	TRBJ1-3	NA	CASSLLSRGSGNTIYF	TGTGCCAGCAGTCTACTATCCAGGGGATCTGGAAACACCATATATTTT
NA	TRBV7-8	16	TRBJ1-1	TRBD1	CASSYRIQGRNTEAFF	TGTGCCAGCAGCTACCGCATACAGGGGAGGAACACTGAAGCTTTCTTT
few	TRBV4-1	15	TRBJ2-2	NA	CASSQDHYRRGELFF	TGCGCCAGCAGCCAAGATCACTACCGACGCGGGGAGCTGTTTTTT
NA	TRBV10-3	14	TRBJ2-7	TRBD2	CAIKAASGTYEQYF	TGTGCCATCAAGGCGGCTAGCGGGACCTACGAGCAGTACTTC
NA	TRBV6-5	14	TRBJ2-3	NA	CASSYQRTPQAQYF	TGTGCCAGCAGTTACCAACGGACACCTCAAGCGCAGTATTTT
NA	TRBV9	15	TRBJ1-1	TRBD1	CASSVLTGRNTEAFF	TGTGCCAGCAGCGTGTTGACAGGGAGGAACACTGAAGCTTTCTTT
NA	TRBV4-3	16	TRBJ1-3	NA	CASSQDPPREWNTIYF	TGCGCCAGCAGCCAAGACCCCCCCAGGGAATGGAACACCATATATTTT
NA	TRBV2	13	TRBJ1-1	NA	CASSYKGGTEAFF	TGTGCCAGCAGTTATAAAGGGGGCACTGAAGCTTTCTTT
NA	TRBV28	11	TRBJ1-1	NA	CASSSLVSAFF	TGTGCCAGCAGTTCCCTAGTCTCAGCTTTCTTT
NA	TRBV18	13	TRBJ2-7	TRBD2	CASSSTLAGAHYF	TGTGCCAGCTCATCCACTCTAGCGGGGGCCCACTACTTC
NA	TRBV19	13	TRBJ1-4	NA	CASSDIGGRLLVF	TGTGCCAGTAGTGACATAGGAGGCCGGTTGTTGGTTTTT
NA	TRBV19	13	TRBJ1-1	TRBD1	CASSMDRGTEAFF	TGTGCCAGTAGTATGGACAGGGGCACTGAAGCTTTCTTT
NA	TRBV19	13	TRBJ1-6	NA	CASSSIRDSPLHF	TGTGCCAGTAGTTCCATCCGGGATTCACCCCTCCACTTT
NA	TRBV9	15	TRBJ1-2	NA	CASSLEPQINYGYTF	TGTGCCAGCAGCCTCGAACCCCAGATCAACTATGGCTACACCTTC
NA	TRBV15	13	TRBJ1-1	NA	CATSRGVSREAFF	TGTGCCACCAGCAGAGGGGTTTCGAGGGAGGCTTTCTTT
once	TRBV30	11	TRBJ1-1	NA	CAWSIGAEAFF	TGTGCCTGGAGTATAGGGGCGGAAGCTTTCTTT
NA	TRBV6-2/TRBV6-3	18	TRBJ2-1	TRBD2	CASSSLKPTSGRGNEQFF	TGTGCCAGCAGTTCCCTCAAGCCGACTAGCGGGAGGGGCAATGAGCAGTTCTTC
NA	TRBV7-9	15	TRBJ1-2	NA	CASSLRDYEGGGYTF	TGTGCCAGCAGCTTAAGGGATTATGAGGGAGGTGGCTACACCTTC
NA	TRBV6-2/TRBV6-3	18	TRBJ2-1	TRBD2	CASSLIPGLAGGPDEQFF	TGTGCCAGCAGTCTGATCCCGGGACTAGCGGGGGGGCCGGATGAGCAGTTCTTC
NA	TRBV21-1	13	TRBJ2-7	NA	CASSKVRGHEQYF	TGTGCCAGCAGCAAAGTCCGAGGGCACGAGCAGTACTTC
few	TRBV19	15	TRBJ2-7	TRBD1	CASSIGTGGFYEQYF	TGTGCCAGTAGTATTGGGACAGGGGGTTTCTACGAGCAGTACTTC
NA	TRBV27	15	TRBJ2-5	TRBD2	CASSFSGGYQETQYF	TGTGCCAGCAGTTTTAGCGGGGGGTACCAAGAGACCCAGTACTTC
NA	TRBV2	13	TRBJ1-1	NA	CASSGQGNTEAFF	TGTGCCAGCAGTGGGCAGGGGAACACTGAAGCTTTCTTT
few	TRBV27	12	TRBJ1-5	NA	CASSSGNQPQHF	TGTGCCAGCAGTTCCGGGAATCAGCCCCAGCATTTT
NA	TRBV13	16	TRBJ1-6	NA	CASSLGGSSYNSPLHF	TGTGCCAGCAGCTTAGGTGGTAGCTCCTATAATTCACCCCTCCACTTT
NA	TRBV7-2	14	TRBJ2-5	NA	CASSQIGGVETQYF	TGTGCCAGCAGCCAGATAGGGGGGGTTGAGACCCAGTACTTC
NA	TRBV5-6	16	TRBJ1-2	NA	CASSPHNRQVLYGYTF	TGTGCCAGCAGCCCACACAACCGACAGGTCCTCTATGGCTACACCTTC
NA	TRBV19	14	TRBJ2-7	NA	CASTRSAGADEQYF	TGTGCCAGTACCCGAAGCGCGGGGGCCGACGAGCAGTACTTC